Listed below are T cell receptor beta chains from one sample, sequenced in a study of shared clonotypes between healthy human individuals. Sequencing used immunoSEQ multiplex PCR; TCRdb keeps in-frame clones, though not all of them. The table records approximately 2,000,000 clones, roughly 92% of them present only once. Sequencing used naive CD4+ T cells from PBMCs. These receptors originate from a man aged 18 to 30 in good health. Some clones in this sample may be carry-over from other donors' samples. The CDR3 runs from the conserved cysteine through the conserved F or W.

v_gene: TRBV5-1; CDR3aa: CASSLGTGGPNQPQHF
v_gene: TRBV7-2; CDR3aa: CASSLRGLGQPQHF
v_gene: TRBV6-6; CDR3aa: CASRVTDSWSTEAFF
v_gene: TRBV5-4; CDR3aa: CASSQVGYQETQYF
v_gene: TRBV9; CDR3aa: CASSVAGGRNTEAFF
v_gene: TRBV28; CDR3aa: CASSSSQGWDGYTF
v_gene: TRBV5-1; CDR3aa: CASSLAGLYEQYF
v_gene: TRBV30; CDR3aa: CAWRSSGSPETQYF
v_gene: TRBV28; CDR3aa: CASSSPGQGTGRQYF
v_gene: TRBV28; CDR3aa: CASYGTAGANVLTF
v_gene: TRBV2; CDR3aa: CASRIQGATEAFF
v_gene: TRBV6-6; CDR3aa: CASSPGYNQPQHF
v_gene: TRBV5-1; CDR3aa: CASSPFLGSTGELFF
v_gene: TRBV28; CDR3aa: CASSSPTGSNEKLFF
v_gene: TRBV5-1; CDR3aa: CASSLVAGGSTDTQYF
v_gene: TRBV28; CDR3aa: CASSLSFYGYTF
v_gene: TRBV15; CDR3aa: CATSRDPNQGYTQYF
v_gene: TRBV5-5; CDR3aa: CASSLRDRGHHF
v_gene: TRBV28; CDR3aa: CASNRDRPNEKLFF
v_gene: TRBV19; CDR3aa: CASSIRGRATDEQFF
v_gene: TRBV14; CDR3aa: CASSQALVRYF
v_gene: TRBV6-1; CDR3aa: CAAGEGKKLFF
v_gene: TRBV5-6; CDR3aa: CASSSINGEETQYF
v_gene: TRBV4-1; CDR3aa: CASSQEWQQVMDTQYF
v_gene: TRBV5-1; CDR3aa: CASSLDGTQYF
v_gene: TRBV18; CDR3aa: CASSPNLTSGDYTDTQYF
v_gene: TRBV5-1; CDR3aa: CASSLDGAGLEQYF
v_gene: TRBV27; CDR3aa: CASSSGTSGRGYNEQFF
v_gene: TRBV6-5; CDR3aa: CASSYSRRAETQYF
v_gene: TRBV11-1; CDR3aa: CASSPLRTGWTYNEQFF
v_gene: TRBV5-6; CDR3aa: CASSTQTGNYEQYF
v_gene: TRBV30; CDR3aa: CAWGTVSNQPQHF
v_gene: TRBV5-4; CDR3aa: CASSLDRRGGYTF
v_gene: TRBV18; CDR3aa: CASSPPSNGELFF
v_gene: TRBV7-9; CDR3aa: CASSTRGAGVFSPLHF
v_gene: TRBV7-3; CDR3aa: CASSLRVASGNYEQFF
v_gene: TRBV4-2; CDR3aa: CASSQGGLAGPETQYF
v_gene: TRBV20-1; CDR3aa: CSAKREETQYF
v_gene: TRBV7-3; CDR3aa: CASSLTHLSGQTQYF
v_gene: TRBV19; CDR3aa: CASSIVLAAKETQYF
v_gene: TRBV6-1; CDR3aa: CASSERGSGVYEQYF
v_gene: TRBV27; CDR3aa: CASSLQWEVPYNEQFF
v_gene: TRBV5-1; CDR3aa: CASSSGLAGFYEQYF
v_gene: TRBV2; CDR3aa: CASMDRTARRLAFF
v_gene: TRBV2; CDR3aa: CASMDRGREQYF
v_gene: TRBV5-4; CDR3aa: CASSTDRGGQFF
v_gene: TRBV5-8; CDR3aa: CASSLFRRGFYEQYF
v_gene: TRBV5-4; CDR3aa: CASSLGGAGNTIYF
v_gene: TRBV27; CDR3aa: CASTTGGVAFF
v_gene: TRBV10-3; CDR3aa: CAISGLAGVYEQYF
v_gene: TRBV11-2; CDR3aa: CASSPGRWQNTGELFF